This entry lists 2 T cell receptor beta chains sequenced from one sample in a study of T cell responses to AZD1222 COVID-19 vaccine. The table came from immunoSEQ multiplex PCR; TCRdb's copy has only in-frame clones and leaves some out. The sample records approximately 130,000 clones, about nine tenths being singletons. Sequences were derived from peripheral blood, sampled 28 days after the second AZD1222 dose. These TCRs come from an adult who received the AZD1222 COVID-19 vaccine.

The chain carries TRBV28 and TRBJ1-6; the match to TRBD1 covers 9 bases. J lost 5 bases, V lost 7 bases, and 6 bases had no gene match. The length of the CDR3 is 15 residues. CDR1 and CDR2 (germline): MDHEN, SYDVKM. CDR3 sequence reads: CASTRDRADNSPLHF. The CDR3 bases are TGTGCCAGCACCCGGGACAGGGCCGATAATTCACCCCTCCACTTT.

The J gene is TRBJ1-2, the V gene TRBV11-2; D unclear. V lost 8 bases and J 4 bases, leaving 11 bases between the germline ends. Germline-derived CDR1 and CDR2 are SGHAT and FQNNGV. CDR3 size: 12 residues. CDR3 sequence reads: CASSPKVYGYTF. The CDR3 DNA reads TGTGCCAGCTCACCCAAAGTCTATGGCTACACCTTC.